The next 9 T cell receptor beta chains were all read from a single sample in a study of T cells after posttransplantation cyclophosphamide. Controls had myeloablative marrow grafts with methotrexate and calcineurin inhibitor, sampled at 1 year. Sequencing was performed with immunoSEQ multiplex PCR; in TCRdb, only in-frame clones are kept and a portion is missing. The sample has about 17,000 clones; roughly 85% are singletons. The source was PBMCs, collected after allogeneic stem cell transplant with calcineurin inhibitor and methotrexate. Every receptor here comes from a female patient aged 18-30 years who received an allogeneic stem cell transplant from an unrelated donor, was CMV-positive, and had acute and chronic GVHD. Some of the T cells might come from the graft donor.

The rearrangement uses TRBV7-2 and TRBJ2-5, with D possibly matching TRBD2 (5 bases). From germline, CDR1 is SGHTA and CDR2 FQGNSA. With 8 bases removed from V and 2 bases from J, the gap between germline ends came to 15 bases. The CDR3 extends over 14 amino acids. In nucleotides, the CDR3 is TGTGCCAGCCTGATGGCGGGCAGGCAAGAGACCCAGTACTTC. Its translation is CASLMAGRQETQYF.

The chain carries TRBV11-2 and TRBJ2-7; possibly TRBD2 for D (5 bases). Trimming shortened V by 4 bases and J by 3 bases, and 10 bases separated the two germline ends. Per germline, CDR1 SGHAT and CDR2 FQNNGV. This CDR3 contains 13 residues. In DNA form, the CDR3 reads TGTGCCAGCAGCTCAGCGGCCGTCTACGAGCAGTACTTC. It encodes CASSSAAVYEQYF. The full variable domain, rest sourced from reference TRBV11-2 and TRBJ2-7, is EAGVAQSPRYKIIEKRQSVAFWCNPISGHATLYWYQQILGQGPKLLIQFQNNGVVDDSQLPKDRFSAERLKGVDSTLKIQPAKLEDSAVYLCASSSAAVYEQYFGPGTRLTVT.

This chain uses TRBV18 with TRBJ1-1; D may be TRBD1 (5 bases). In germline, CDR1 is KGHSH, CDR2 LQKENI. CDR3 length: 14 amino acids. The V end was cut by 3 bases, the J end by 1 base, with 9 bases between. CDR3 DNA sequence: TGTGCCAGCTCACCTGGACATGAGAACACTGAAGCTTTCTTT. It yields the protein CASSPGHENTEAFF.

The chain has TRBV6-6 and TRBJ2-5, with D possibly being TRBD2 (6 bases). The end of the DNA fits TRBJ2-7 better, so the J call may be wrong. This CDR3 region has 13 residues. Per germline, CDR1 MNHNY and CDR2 SVGAGI (reference sequence). For the CDR3, the DNA is TGTGCCAGCAGTTTCGGGGGTTCCTACGAGCAGTACTTC. As protein: CASSFGGSYEQYF.

The chain joins TRBV19 to TRBJ2-1; perhaps TRBD2 as D (6 bases). V was clipped by 2 bases and J by 0 bases, with 8 bases between them. The CDR3 has 15 residues. CDR1 is LNHDA and CDR2 is SQIVND in the germline V gene (reference sequence). The CDR3 loop is CASSILATSYNEQFF. The CDR3 nucleotides are TGTGCCAGTAGTATACTAGCGACCTCCTACAATGAGCAGTTCTTC.

The V call is TRBV14, the J call TRBJ2-7; D remains unclear. CDR3 size: 14 residues. Germline lookup yields CDR1 SGHDN and CDR2 FVKESK. The germline V and J ends were trimmed by 1 base and 1 base, with 8 bases remaining between them. The CDR3 region has the DNA TGTGCCAGCAGCCAAGGGCTTGTTTCCTACGAGCAGTACTTC. Residues: CASSQGLVSYEQYF.

The chain recombines TRBV4-1 with TRBJ2-4, with 8 bases that match TRBD1. V lost 4 bases to trimming and J lost 4 bases; unmatched junction nucleotides: 6. Germline V CDR1 and CDR2: MGHRA, YSYEKL. This CDR3 region has 15 residues. This CDR3 reads CASSPGQGKKNIQYF. DNA for the CDR3: TGCGCCAGCAGCCCAGGACAGGGAAAGAAAAACATTCAGTACTTC.

The V call is TRBV7-6, the J call TRBJ1-3, with 9 bases identical to TRBD1. This CDR3 region has 16 residues. Germline V CDR1 and CDR2: SGHVS, FNYEAQ. The trim removed 4 bases at V and 1 base at J, leaving 5 bases unmatched. The CDR3 region is CASSSHRGRSGNTIYF. In nucleotides, the CDR3 is TGTGCCAGCAGCTCGCACAGGGGGCGATCTGGAAACACCATATATTTT. The entire variable domain, with the rest obtained from reference TRBV7-6 and TRBJ1-3, is as follows: GAGVSQSPRYKVTKRGQDVALRCDPISGHVSLYWYRQALGQGPEFLTYFNYEAQQDKSGLPNDRFSAERPEGSISTLTIQRTEQRDSAMYRCASSSHRGRSGNTIYFGEGSWLTVV.

This sequence joins TRBV6-4 and TRBJ2-7, with 9 bases identical to TRBD1. Germline V gene lookup returns CDR1 MRHNA and CDR2 SNTAGT. The CDR3 extends over 15 amino acids. With V trimmed by 6 bases and J by 1 base, 7 bases remained unmatched. The CDR3 is CASRNRGRISYEQYF. CDR3 DNA sequence: TGTGCCAGCAGGAACAGGGGGCGAATTTCCTACGAGCAGTACTTC.